This T cell receptor (beta chain) originates from a study of blood T cells in healthy people across ages. With a J-beta primer mix and a sample-barcoded 5' primer, a second PCR ran about 6 to 11 cycles. CDR3-containing paired-end reads numbering at least 2.5 million came from each sample. TCRdb re-analysed the 5' RACE reads in MiXCR, keeping a single row per CDR3 protein. The sample records 700,000 to 850,000 distinct CDR3 sequences, 40% to 65% being singletons. As concerns this clonotype: The antigen remains unidentified.

Per the germline V gene, CDR1 is DFQATT and CDR2 is SNEGSKA (reference sequence). V was clipped by 3 bases and J by 4 bases, with 13 bases between them. This CDR3 contains 14 residues. Study results and caveats: Long-lived donors had more naive CD4+ cells and higher diversity than aged donors. Diversity figures derived from one million T cells were judged to underestimate the true value.

The sequence came from a man aged 80 or over in good health. The sequenced sample consisted of blood. V is TRBV20-1 and J is TRBJ1-5, with D possibly TRBD1 on 5 matching bases. The CDR3 DNA reads as TGCAGTGCTAGGGGTCAGGGCTATAATCAGCCCCAGCATTTT. It specifies CSARGQGYNQPQHF.